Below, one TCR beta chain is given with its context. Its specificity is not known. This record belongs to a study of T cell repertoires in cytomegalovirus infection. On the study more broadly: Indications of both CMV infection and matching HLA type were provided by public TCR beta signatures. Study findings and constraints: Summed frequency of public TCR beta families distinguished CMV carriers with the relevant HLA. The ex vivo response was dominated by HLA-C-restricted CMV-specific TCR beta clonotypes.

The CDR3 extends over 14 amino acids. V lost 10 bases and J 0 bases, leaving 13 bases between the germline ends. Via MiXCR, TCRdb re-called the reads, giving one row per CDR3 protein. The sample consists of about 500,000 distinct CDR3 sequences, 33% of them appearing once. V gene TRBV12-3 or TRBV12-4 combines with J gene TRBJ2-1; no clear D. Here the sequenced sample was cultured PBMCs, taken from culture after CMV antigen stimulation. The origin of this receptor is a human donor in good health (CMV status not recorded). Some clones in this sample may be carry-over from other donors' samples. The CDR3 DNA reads TGTGCCACCCATGAAGCAAGCTCCTACAATGAGCAGTTCTTC. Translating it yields CATHEASSYNEQFF.